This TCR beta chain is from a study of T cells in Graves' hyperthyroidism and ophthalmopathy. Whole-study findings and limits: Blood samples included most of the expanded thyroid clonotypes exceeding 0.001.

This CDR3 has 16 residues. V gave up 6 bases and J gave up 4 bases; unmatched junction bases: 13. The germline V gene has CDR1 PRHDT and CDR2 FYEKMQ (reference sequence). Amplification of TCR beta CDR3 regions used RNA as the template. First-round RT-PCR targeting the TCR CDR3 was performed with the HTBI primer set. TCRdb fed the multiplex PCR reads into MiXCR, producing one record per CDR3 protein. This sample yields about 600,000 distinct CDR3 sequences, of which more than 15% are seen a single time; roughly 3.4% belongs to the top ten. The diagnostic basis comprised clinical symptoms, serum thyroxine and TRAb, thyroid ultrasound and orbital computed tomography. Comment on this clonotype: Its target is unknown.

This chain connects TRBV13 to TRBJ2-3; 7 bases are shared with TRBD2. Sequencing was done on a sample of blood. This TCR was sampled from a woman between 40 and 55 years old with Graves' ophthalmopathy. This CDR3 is CASSRAIRDYPDTQYF. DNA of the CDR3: TGTGCCAGCAGTCGTGCTATCCGGGACTACCCAGATACGCAGTATTTT.